These T cell receptor beta chains were read from a single sample in a study of T cells in localized non-small cell lung cancer. The table came from immunoSEQ multiplex PCR; TCRdb's copy has only in-frame clones and leaves some out. The sample has 40,000 to 60,000 clones; 70% to 90% are singletons. Sequences were derived from PBMCs, sampled before any cancer treatment. These TCRs come from a female donor with stage II lung adenocarcinoma. Both conserved end residues are part of each CDR3. The order of the fields is D gene, J gene, clone size, V gene, CDR3 protein, CDR3 DNA. D genes are given only for firm matches. Where a row states a size, it is once, few, many or the class of an expanded clone; other rows omit it.

NA | TRBJ2-2 | NA | TRBV4-2 | CASSPEQFSGELFF | TGTGCCAGCAGCCCTGAGCAATTTTCCGGGGAGCTGTTTTTT
NA | TRBJ1-2 | NA | TRBV19 | CASKSQVIGGYGYTF | TGTGCCAGTAAGTCCCAGGTAATAGGAGGCTATGGCTACACCTTC
NA | TRBJ2-1 | few | TRBV5-1 | CASSLEGTPNNEQFF | TGCGCCAGCAGCTTGGAGGGGACACCGAACAATGAGCAGTTCTTC
TRBD1 | TRBJ1-1 | NA | TRBV7-8 | CASSPYARDSEAFF | TGTGCCAGCAGCCCATATGCGCGGGACAGTGAAGCTTTCTTT
TRBD2 | TRBJ2-2 | NA | TRBV27 | CASSPGTSESGELFF | TGTGCCAGCAGTCCCGGGACTAGCGAGAGCGGGGAGCTGTTTTTT
TRBD1 | TRBJ1-3 | NA | TRBV7-9 | CASSSSGQAVVGNTIYF | TGTGCCAGCAGCTCATCGGGACAGGCGGTAGTAGGAAACACCATATATTTT
TRBD2 | TRBJ2-5 | NA | TRBV5-4 | CASSALIAGVGETQYF | TGTGCCAGCAGCGCCTTAATAGCGGGGGTGGGAGAGACCCAGTACTTC
TRBD1 | TRBJ2-7 | NA | TRBV11-2 | CASSLERTGAYEQYF | TGTGCCAGCAGCTTAGAACGGACAGGGGCGTACGAGCAGTACTTC
TRBD2 | TRBJ2-3 | NA | TRBV27 | CASSPRYLAGWSTDTQYF | TGTGCCAGCAGTCCACGATATCTAGCGGGGTGGAGCACAGATACGCAGTATTTT
TRBD1 | TRBJ2-7 | NA | TRBV5-8 | CASRRTGSSYEQYF | TGTGCCAGCAGGAGGACAGGCAGCTCCTACGAGCAGTACTTC
TRBD1 | TRBJ2-1 | NA | TRBV7-6 | CASSLVGTGGIKRFF | TGTGCCAGCAGCTTAGTCGGGACAGGAGGAATAAAGAGGTTCTTC
NA | TRBJ2-1 | NA | TRBV7-2 | CASSLAEGALLYNEQFF | TGTGCCAGCAGCTTAGCGGAAGGGGCACTCCTATACAATGAGCAGTTCTTC
NA | TRBJ2-1 | NA | TRBV4-1 | CASSQEVEGSPYNEQFF | TGCGCCAGCAGCCAAGAGGTCGAAGGGAGCCCCTACAATGAGCAGTTCTTC
NA | TRBJ1-6 | NA | TRBV14 | CASSQGRLNSPLHF | TGTGCCAGCAGCCAGGGACGTTTAAATTCACCCCTCCACTTT
NA | TRBJ1-1 | NA | TRBV5-6 | CASSLAFTEAFF | TGTGCCAGCAGCCTGGCTTTCACTGAAGCTTTCTTT
NA | TRBJ1-1 | NA | TRBV6-6 | CASSYGTVAEAFF | TGTGCCAGCAGTTACGGCACAGTGGCTGAAGCTTTCTTT
NA | TRBJ2-5 | once | TRBV6-1 | CASSVTVTQETQYF | TGTGCCAGCAGTGTGACAGTAACCCAAGAGACCCAGTACTTC
TRBD1 | TRBJ1-3 | once | TRBV18 | CASSPQPGQLSSGNTIYF | TGTGCCAGCTCACCACAGCCGGGACAGCTTAGCTCTGGAAACACCATATATTTT
NA | TRBJ1-2 | NA | TRBV2 | CASSIRDGGYTF | TGTGCCAGCAGTATACGAGATGGAGGCTACACCTTC
NA | TRBJ2-5 | NA | TRBV7-6 | CASSLYGGEGQETQYF | TGTGCCAGCAGCTTATATGGAGGAGAGGGGCAAGAGACCCAGTACTTC
NA | TRBJ2-3 | NA | TRBV7-8 | CATSDYSSTDTQYF | TGTGCCACCTCGGACTATTCTAGCACAGATACGCAGTATTTT
TRBD2 | TRBJ2-2 | NA | TRBV5-1 | CASSPGTSGGDTGELFF | TGCGCCAGCAGCCCCGGGACTAGCGGGGGGGATACCGGGGAGCTGTTTTTT
NA | TRBJ1-1 | few | TRBV2 | CASSESLRGAFF | TGTGCCAGCAGTGAATCTCTGAGGGGTGCTTTCTTT
TRBD2 | TRBJ2-5 | NA | TRBV12-5 | CASGRGLAGGLETQYF | TGTGCTAGTGGCCGGGGACTAGCGGGGGGGCTAGAGACCCAGTACTTC
TRBD1 | TRBJ2-1 | NA | TRBV19 | CASTPRQGALYNEQFF | TGTGCCAGTACCCCTAGACAGGGGGCACTATACAATGAGCAGTTCTTC
NA | TRBJ2-5 | NA | TRBV10-3 | CAISESIESLETQYF | TGTGCCATCAGTGAGTCAATAGAATCCCTAGAGACCCAGTACTTC
NA | TRBJ2-1 | NA | TRBV4-2 | CASSQAQEGEQFF | TGTGCCAGCAGCCAGGCCCAGGAGGGTGAGCAGTTCTTC
NA | TRBJ1-1 | few | TRBV7-2 | CASSLAGAVEAFF | TGTGCCAGCAGCTTAGCAGGGGCTGTTGAAGCTTTCTTT
NA | TRBJ2-1 | NA | TRBV5-4 | CASSLAGGYDEQFF | TGTGCCAGCAGCTTAGCTGGTGGCTACGATGAGCAGTTCTTC
NA | TRBJ1-1 | few | TRBV4-2 | CASSQGRDTEAFF | TGTGCCAGCAGCCAGGGGAGAGACACTGAAGCTTTCTTT
NA | TRBJ1-1 | few | TRBV30 | CAWSEGAEAFF | TGTGCCTGGAGTGAAGGGGCTGAAGCTTTCTTT
NA | TRBJ1-2 | NA | TRBV10-3 | CAISFTEGYTF | TGTGCCATCAGTTTCACAGAAGGCTACACCTTC
NA | TRBJ2-7 | NA | TRBV6-1 | CATATIRDEQYF | TGTGCCACCGCTACAATCCGGGACGAGCAGTACTTC
NA | TRBJ2-1 | NA | TRBV10-3 | CAIRKTGISYNEQFF | TGTGCCATCAGGAAAACAGGTATCTCCTACAATGAGCAGTTCTTC
TRBD1 | TRBJ1-1 | NA | TRBV9 | CASSASRGPVNTEAFF | TGTGCCAGCAGCGCCTCCAGGGGGCCCGTGAACACTGAAGCTTTCTTT
TRBD1 | TRBJ2-7 | NA | TRBV11-3 | CASSLGQGAYEQYF | TGTGCCAGCAGCTTAGGACAGGGGGCCTACGAGCAGTACTTC
TRBD1 | TRBJ2-5 | NA | TRBV11-2 | CASNPDRGETQYF | TGTGCCAGCAACCCCGACAGGGGTGAGACCCAGTACTTC
NA | TRBJ1-1 | NA | TRBV12-2 | CASRLAMRQNTEAFF | TGTGCAAGTCGCTTAGCGATGAGACAGAACACTGAAGCTTTCTTT